This T cell receptor beta chain was identified in a study of cytomegalovirus exposure and HLA in healthy donors. Study results and limitations: TCR beta chain V- and J-gene trimming was linked, in a later analysis, to a missense variant in DCLRE1C. A later analysis showed HLA-associated TCR beta chains outstripping equally common others in clonal expansion. Presence/absence analyses assumed roughly uniform sequencing depth across donors.

The study ran its PCR with 60 Vbeta and 13 Jbeta primers. Method: immunoSEQ multiplex PCR; TCRdb's copy keeps in-frame clones and lacks some. The repertoire table contains more than 130,000 clones. Trimming left V 4 bases short and J 1 base short, with 13 bases between. This CDR3 spans 15 amino acids. Looked up from germline, CDR1 is LNHDA and CDR2 is SQIVND (reference sequence). A note on this clone: The antigen is undetermined.

Sequencing used PBMCs. This receptor was identified in a middle-aged man in good health and CMV-seronegative. The chain uses TRBV19 and TRBJ1-2, with a tentative D call TRBD1 (6 bases). The CDR3 region has the DNA TGTGCCAGTAGTACCCCCAGGACAGTTAACTATGGCTACACCTTC. Translation: CASSTPRTVNYGYTF.